Ten or more counts support the clone carrying this T cell receptor (beta chain). Trimming pared 5 bases from V and 5 bases from J, leaving 5 bases between. From germline, CDR1 is DFQATT and CDR2 SNEGSKA (reference sequence). The CDR3 is made up of 10 amino acids. TCRbeta library construction was performed incorporating unique molecular identifiers. TCRdb independently ran MiXCR on the PCR reads; one entry per CDR3 protein. The sample lists about 420,000 distinct CDR3 sequences; roughly 10% were seen once. The sample comes from a study of T-cell reconstitution after alpha-beta-depleted transplantation in children.

The J gene is TRBJ2-3, the V gene TRBV20-1; no reliable D call. Source: PBMCs from the stem cell graft donor, taken from the stem cell graft. This clonotype was obtained from a human donor who donated a stem cell graft to a child with acute myeloid leukemia. The chain's CDR3 is CSAGRDTQYF. The CDR3 nucleotides are TGCAGTGCTGGTCGAGATACGCAGTATTTT.